This passage covers 30 T cell receptor beta chains from one sample sequenced in a study of OX40 agonist ivuxolimab in advanced cancers. Some clones are missing from TCRdb's copy, which holds only in-frame ones; the method was immunoSEQ multiplex PCR. The table includes 30,000 to 40,000 clones, 85% to 90% detected once. The sample in question was CD4+ or CD8+ T cells sorted from blood, obtained in a trial of the OX40 agonist ivuxolimab. Receptor source: an adult with an advanced solid tumor such as melanoma, head and neck, liver or kidney cancer.

The genes are TRBV19 and TRBJ2-2; tentative D call: TRBD2 (5 bases). V lost 7 bases and J 1 base, leaving 16 bases between the germline ends. The germline gives CDR1 LNHDA, CDR2 SQIVND (reference sequence). There are 16 residues in the CDR3. This chain's CDR3 is CASTVRDGVNTGELFF. The CDR3 DNA reads as TGTGCCAGTACGGTACGGGATGGCGTGAACACCGGGGAGCTGTTTTTT.

This CDR3 is CASSPRDRGRPDTQYF. The CDR3 coding sequence is TGTGCCAGCAGCCCACGGGACAGGGGGCGCCCAGATACGCAGTATTTT. The rearrangement joins TRBV9 to TRBJ2-3, with TRBD1 identical over 12 bases. The ends lost 4 bases at V and 4 bases at J; junction bases unmatched: 7. Germline V lookup: CDR1 SGDLS, CDR2 YYNGEE. The CDR3 extends over 16 amino acids.

The V gene is TRBV6-6, the J gene TRBJ2-7; D is possibly TRBD1 or TRBD2 (5 bases each). The V gene's germline CDR1 is MNHNY and CDR2 SVGAGI (reference sequence). There are 13 residues in the CDR3. V gave up 2 bases and J gave up 6 bases, with 11 bases separating them. The CDR3 DNA follows: TGTGCCAGCAGTTACGGGACCCAGGGCGAGCAGTACTTC. Residues: CASSYGTQGEQYF.

About this clone itself: One end of the junction does not line up with germline, which may come from a read error. This chain links TRBV6-1 with TRBJ2-7; unclear D gene. The CDR3 consists of 15 residues. The germline V gene encodes CDR1 MNHNS and CDR2 SASEGT. The CDR3 region has the DNA TGTGCCAGCAGTGACGCGACCAGCGAGAGTTACGGGCAGTACTTC. It encodes CASSDATSESYGQYF.

V gene TRBV15 combines with J gene TRBJ2-3; TRBD2 might be the D (5 bases). Trimming took 0 bases from V and 1 from J, leaving 8 bases between them. CDR1 and CDR2 (germline): LNHNV, YYDKDF (reference sequence). The CDR3 is 15 residues long. The CDR3 nucleotides read TGTGCCACCAGCAGAGATATGGGAGGCACAGATACGCAGTATTTT. Translation: CATSRDMGGTDTQYF.

The V call is TRBV7-2, the J call TRBJ2-3; the D gene could be TRBD1 or TRBD2 (5 bases each). The V gene lost 2 bases and the J gene lost 5 bases, with 11 bases spanning the gap. The CDR3 is 14 amino acids. CDR1 is SGHTA and CDR2 is FQGNSA in the germline V gene. Here the CDR3 reads CASSLNPGGDTQYF. CDR3 nucleotides: TGTGCCAGCAGCTTAAACCCTGGGGGAGATACGCAGTATTTT. Filled out from reference TRBV7-2 and TRBJ2-3, the complete variable domain reads GAGVSQSPSNKVTEKGKDVELRCDPISGHTALYWYRQSLGQGLEFLIYFQGNSAPDKSGLPSDRFSAERTGGSVSTLTIQRTQQEDSAVYLCASSLNPGGDTQYFGPGTRLTVL.

The rearrangement uses TRBV27 and TRBJ2-5; the D is unclear. The CDR3 is 14 residues long. Germline CDR1 MNHEY, CDR2 SMNVEV (reference sequence). Trimming pared 4 bases from V and 4 bases from J, leaving 13 bases between. The CDR3 DNA follows: TGTGCCAGCAGTTCAAGACCCTGGACAGAGACCCAGTACTTC. This gives the protein CASSSRPWTETQYF.

This clone was picked up one time. The chain employs TRBV7-2 and TRBJ2-7; a weak D match, TRBD2 (6 bases). With 5 bases removed from V and 2 bases from J, the gap between germline ends came to 19 bases. Germline V CDR1 and CDR2: SGHTA, FQGNSA. The CDR3 length is 16 residues. The CDR3 loop is CASSQNSGPNTYEQYF. CDR3 DNA sequence: TGTGCCAGCAGCCAAAATAGCGGACCAAATACCTACGAGCAGTACTTC.

V usage is TRBV18 and J usage is TRBJ2-5; tentative D call: TRBD2 (6 bases). The length of the CDR3 is 13 residues. Trimming left V 3 bases short and J 5 bases short, with 10 bases between. Germline loops: CDR1 KGHSH, CDR2 LQKENI. CDR3 coding DNA: TGTGCCAGCTCACCGTCGCTAGCGGAGACCCAGTACTTC. Protein sequence: CASSPSLAETQYF.

The genes are TRBV6-5 and TRBJ1-3, with 10 nucleotides matching TRBD1. The CDR3 consists of 15 residues. In germline, CDR1 is MNHEY, CDR2 SVGAGI. The V and J ends lost 6 bases and 4 bases, in that order; junction bases with no gene match: 6. The CDR3 reads CASRKTGGAGNTIYF. The CDR3 nucleotides read TGTGCCAGCAGAAAGACAGGGGGCGCCGGAAACACCATATATTTT.

V usage is TRBV6-6 and J usage is TRBJ2-3, with a tentative D call TRBD2 (6 bases). CDR3 length equals 12 residues. The germline V gene encodes CDR1 MNHNY and CDR2 SVGAGI (reference sequence). V was clipped by 7 bases and J by 6 bases, with 11 bases between them. CDR3 nucleotides: TGTGCCAGCACACAGCGGGCGGATACGCAGTATTTT. Its translation is CASTQRADTQYF.

The chain links TRBV5-1 to TRBJ1-2; TRBD1 matches at 9 bases. In germline, CDR1 is SGHRS, CDR2 YFSETQ. Trimming removed 0 bases from V and 6 bases from J; junction bases left unmatched: 3. The CDR3 has 14 amino acids. CDR3: CASSLGDREDGYTF. CDR3 sequence (DNA): TGCGCCAGCAGCTTGGGGGACAGGGAGGATGGCTACACCTTC. The full variable domain, rest sourced from reference TRBV5-1 and TRBJ1-2, is KAGVTQTPRYLIKTRGQQVTLSCSPISGHRSVSWYQQTPGQGLQFLFEYFSETQRNKGNFPGRFSGRQFSNSRSEMNVSTLELGDSALYLCASSLGDREDGYTFGSGTRLTVV.

The chain recombines TRBV28 with TRBJ2-7; no clear D. Germline V gives CDR1 MDHEN, CDR2 SYDVKM. V was pared by 5 bases and J by 3 bases, with 11 bases between. CDR3 length equals 13 residues. The CDR3 DNA is TGTGCCAGCAGTCCCTCCGGAGACTACGAGCAGTACTTC. Its translation is CASSPSGDYEQYF.

The rearrangement uses TRBV11-2 and TRBJ2-7; 8 bases map to TRBD1. CDR1 and CDR2 from the germline V gene are SGHAT and FQNNGV. The CDR3 length is 14 residues. V trimming: 6 bases; J trimming: 2 bases; junction bases outside the gene matches: 6. The CDR3, as DNA: TGTGCCAGCAGACCCACGGACAGGGCCTACGAGCAGTACTTC. Its protein is CASRPTDRAYEQYF. Full variable domain (missing parts from reference TRBV11-2 and TRBJ2-7): EAGVAQSPRYKIIEKRQSVAFWCNPISGHATLYWYQQILGQGPKLLIQFQNNGVVDDSQLPKDRFSAERLKGVDSTLKIQPAKLEDSAVYLCASRPTDRAYEQYFGPGTRLTVT.

CDR3 bases: TGTGCCAGCAGCTCCGGGACTAGCGGGGGAAATGAGCAGTTCTTC. It codes for CASSSGTSGGNEQFF. The chain links TRBV7-3 to TRBJ2-1, with 14 bases that match TRBD2. This CDR3 comprises 15 residues. The V segment lost 4 bases and the J segment 7 bases; nucleotides outside the gene matches: 3. Germline V gene data show CDR1 as SGHTA and CDR2 as FQGTGA.

The chain is built from TRBV5-6 and TRBJ1-5; TRBD1 might be the D (6 bases). The CDR3 is made up of 13 amino acids. Germline loops: CDR1 SGHDT, CDR2 YYEEEE. Trimming pared 3 bases from V and 11 bases from J, leaving 15 bases between. For the CDR3, the DNA is TGTGCCAGCAGCTCCTGGGACACCCTGGCCCAGCATTTT. Residues: CASSSWDTLAQHF.

This clone appeared once. This rearrangement joins TRBV19 to TRBJ1-4; 7 bases match TRBD1. J was trimmed by 4 bases and V by 7 bases; bases with no gene match: 15. Germline-derived CDR1 and CDR2 are LNHDA and SQIVND (reference sequence). The CDR3 is 17 residues long. In DNA form, the CDR3 reads TGTGCCAGTACTGACGCCGGGACAGCTAACTTTAATGAAAAACTGTTTTTT. This gives the protein CASTDAGTANFNEKLFF. The complete variable domain, with remaining parts taken from reference TRBV19 and TRBJ1-4, reads DGGITQSPKYLFRKEGQNVTLSCEQNLNHDAMYWYRQDPGQGLRLIYYSQIVNDFQKGDIAEGYSVSREKKESFPLTVTSAQKNPTAFYLCASTDAGTANFNEKLFFGSGTQLSVL.

This clone showed up just once. This chain links TRBV14 with TRBJ1-1; D unclear. This CDR3 is built from 14 residues. Germline lookup yields CDR1 SGHDN and CDR2 FVKESK. Between the trimmed V and J ends, which lost 1 base and 5 bases, there was a span of 11 bases. CDR3 in DNA: TGTGCCAGCAGCCAAGTGGCCGGGAGGACTGAAGCTTTCTTT. It codes for CASSQVAGRTEAFF.

The genes are TRBV7-3 and TRBJ2-2; either TRBD1 or TRBD2 may fit D (5 bases each). Germline CDR1 SGHTA, CDR2 FQGTGA. V lost 5 bases and J 1 base, leaving 14 bases between the germline ends. The length of the CDR3 is 16 residues. As DNA, the CDR3 is TGTGCCAGCAGCATCCCCGGGACCGAGAACACCGGGGAGCTGTTTTTT. Its translation is CASSIPGTENTGELFF.

V and J are TRBV6-1 and TRBJ2-3; no firm D call. Germline loops: CDR1 MNHNS, CDR2 SASEGT. Trimming removed 3 bases at V and 3 bases at J, with 10 bases between. The CDR3 extends over 14 amino acids. CDR3 sequence reads: CASSDRPATDTQYF. DNA of the CDR3: TGTGCCAGCAGTGATAGACCGGCGACAGATACGCAGTATTTT.

V usage is TRBV6-6 and J usage is TRBJ2-1; TRBD1 aligns across 8 bases. Looked up from germline, CDR1 is MNHNY and CDR2 is SVGAGI (reference sequence). This CDR3 has 14 amino acids. Germline trimming cut 2 bases from V and 8 bases from J; bases unmatched to any gene: 5. For the CDR3, the DNA is TGTGCCAGCAGTTACCTTACAGGGGGTCATGAGCAGTTCTTC. It translates to CASSYLTGGHEQFF.

The rearrangement uses TRBV19 and TRBJ2-5, with 8 bases identical to TRBD2. CDR1 and CDR2 (germline): LNHDA, SQIVND (reference sequence). This CDR3 region has 14 residues. Trimming removed 4 bases from V and 5 bases from J; junction bases left unmatched: 6. The CDR3 protein is CASSTGGRWETQYF. Written as DNA, the CDR3 is TGTGCCAGTAGTACGGGGGGGAGGTGGGAGACCCAGTACTTC.

This clone was detected only a few times. The CDR3 is CASSVATPSTDTQYF. The CDR3 DNA follows: TGTGCCAGCAGCGTAGCGACACCTAGCACAGATACGCAGTATTTT. The rearrangement uses TRBV9 and TRBJ2-3; D is unclear. CDR1 is SGDLS and CDR2 is YYNGEE in the germline V gene. This CDR3 spans 15 amino acids. Between the trimmed V and J ends, which lost 0 bases and 0 bases, there was a span of 8 bases. Full variable domain (remainder filled in from reference TRBV9 and TRBJ2-3): DSGVTQTPKHLITATGQRVTLRCSPRSGDLSVYWYQQSLDQGLQFLIQYYNGEERAKGNILERFSAQQFPDLHSELNLSSLELGDSALYFCASSVATPSTDTQYFGPGTRLTVL.

The V gene is TRBV7-2, the J gene TRBJ2-3, with D perhaps TRBD2 (5 bases). V was shortened by 3 bases and J by 6 bases, with 7 bases between the two germline ends. The germline CDR1 and CDR2 sequences are SGHTA and FQGNSA. This CDR3 contains 12 residues. CDR3 nucleotides: TGTGCCAGCAGCTTTCGGAGGGATACGCAGTATTTT. Amino acids: CASSFRRDTQYF.

The J gene is TRBJ1-1, the V gene TRBV7-9; D gene uncertain. This CDR3 is 13 amino acids long. V was pared by 4 bases and J by 6 bases, with 12 bases between. Per the germline V gene, CDR1 is SEHNR and CDR2 is FQNEAQ (reference sequence). The CDR3 nucleotides are TGTGCCAGCAGCTACTCCGTCGGACCTGAAGCTTTCTTT. Translating it yields CASSYSVGPEAFF.

The gene calls are TRBV14 and TRBJ2-1; a possible D gene is TRBD2 (7 bases). V gave up 2 bases and J gave up 8 bases, with 19 bases separating them. CDR3 length equals 16 residues. Germline CDR1 and CDR2: SGHDN and FVKESK. DNA for the CDR3: TGTGCCAGCAGCCAACAGCTTGGCGGGGGCCTCTATGAGCAGTTCTTC. It translates to CASSQQLGGGLYEQFF. The full variable domain, its missing parts supplied by reference TRBV14 and TRBJ2-1, is EAGVTQFPSHSVIEKGQTVTLRCDPISGHDNLYWYRRVMGKEIKFLLHFVKESKQDESGMPNNRFLAERTGGTYSTLKVQPAELEDSGVYFCASSQQLGGGLYEQFFGPGTRLTVL.

As concerns this clone: This likely comes from a read error, as the CDR3 has no conserved phenylalanine or tryptophan at its end. This sequence joins TRBV27 and TRBJ1-6, with 7 bases fitting TRBD1. The CDR3 totals 16 residues. V lost 7 bases, J lost 7 bases, and 13 bases stayed unmatched. The germline gives CDR1 MNHEY, CDR2 SMNVEV (reference sequence). The CDR3 reads CASKSIGQAVNSPLHL. CDR3 bases: TGTGCCAGCAAATCCATTGGACAGGCGGTGAATTCACCCCTCCACCTT.

V usage is TRBV11-2 and J usage is TRBJ1-1, with D perhaps TRBD1 (6 bases). Trimming removed 3 bases at V and 3 bases at J, with 11 bases between. The CDR3 runs 14 residues. Germline assignment: CDR1 SGHAT and CDR2 FQNNGV. CDR3 region: CASSLIQGYTEAFF. Written as DNA, the CDR3 is TGTGCCAGCAGCTTGATACAGGGATACACTGAAGCTTTCTTT.

The chain combines TRBV9 with TRBJ2-5; 9 positions match TRBD2. J gave up 4 bases and V 0 bases, and 7 bases lay outside the gene matches. The CDR3 is made up of 16 amino acids. Germline CDR1 reads SGDLS; CDR2 reads YYNGEE. The DNA for the CDR3 is TGTGCCAGCAGCGTAGCGCGGGGGGGGGTTATAGAGACCCAGTACTTC. Its protein product is CASSVARGGVIETQYF.

This chain uses TRBV11-3 with TRBJ2-1; D remains ambiguous. V gave up 5 bases and J gave up 8 bases, with 22 bases separating them. The CDR3 contains 16 residues. The germline CDR1 and CDR2 sequences are SGHNT and YENEEA. The CDR3 DNA reads TGTGCCAGCAGCCCCACAACTGGGCTCTCTATGTATGAGCAGTTCTTC. This encodes CASSPTTGLSMYEQFF.